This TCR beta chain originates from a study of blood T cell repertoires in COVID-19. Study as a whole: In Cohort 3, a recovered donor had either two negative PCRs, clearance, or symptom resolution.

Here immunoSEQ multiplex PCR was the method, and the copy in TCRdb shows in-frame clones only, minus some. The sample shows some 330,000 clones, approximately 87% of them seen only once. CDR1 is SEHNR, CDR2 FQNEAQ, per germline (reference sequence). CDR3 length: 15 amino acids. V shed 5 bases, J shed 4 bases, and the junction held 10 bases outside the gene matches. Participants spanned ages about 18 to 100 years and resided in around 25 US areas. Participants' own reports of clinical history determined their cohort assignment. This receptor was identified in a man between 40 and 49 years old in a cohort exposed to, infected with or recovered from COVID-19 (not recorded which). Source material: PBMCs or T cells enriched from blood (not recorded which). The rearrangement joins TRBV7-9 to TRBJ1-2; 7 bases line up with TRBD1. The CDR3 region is CASSEEGTETYGYTF. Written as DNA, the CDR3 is TGTGCCAGCAGCGAAGAAGGGACAGAAACCTATGGCTACACCTTC.